These T cell receptor beta chains were read from a single sample in a study of vaccination effects on CD4 cells after COVID-19. Their cognate antigens are unknown. The method was immunoSEQ multiplex PCR; TCRdb's version includes in-frame clones alone and lacks a portion of them. Here the sample spans tens of thousands of clones, under 85% being singletons. Material: CD4+ T cells from PBMCs cultured with HCoV-NL63 spike peptides, obtained before COVID-19 vaccination. The receptors here all came from a human donor who received a COVID-19 vaccine. Both conserved end residues are part of each CDR3. The D gene is left open where the match is weak. Where a row states a size, it is once, few, many or the class of an expanded clone; other rows omit it.

D gene	clone size	V gene	J gene	CDR3 DNA	CDR3 protein
-	-	TRBV6-1	TRBJ2-2	TGTGCCAGCAGTGAAGACAGATACGGGGAGCTGTTTTTT	CASSEDRYGELFF
-	-	TRBV5-4	TRBJ1-1	TGTGCCAGCAGCTTACCCGGGGGGGCTGAAGCTTTCTTT	CASSLPGGAEAFF
-	-	TRBV7-2	TRBJ2-5	TGTGCCAGCAGCTTGGGCTATACAGAGACCCAGTACTTC	CASSLGYTETQYF
-	few	TRBV7-2	TRBJ1-1	TGTGCCAGCAGCTTAATCGCAGGGTTCGGAAACACTGAAGCTTTCTTT	CASSLIAGFGNTEAFF
-	-	TRBV5-1	TRBJ1-5	TGCGCCAGCAGCCCCCAGGTGGGGGGGCAGCCCCAGCATTTT	CASSPQVGGQPQHF
-	-	TRBV4-1	TRBJ1-5	TGCGCCAGCAGCCAAGAGATCGTCGGGGTTCAGCCCCAGCATTTT	CASSQEIVGVQPQHF
-	-	TRBV6-2/TRBV6-3	TRBJ1-2	TGTGCCAGCAGTGATCCCCGGGGGCTGGACTATGGCTACACCTTC	CASSDPRGLDYGYTF
-	-	TRBV19	TRBJ2-3	TGTGCCAGTATCCACGCTGGAACAGATACGCAGTATTTT	CASIHAGTDTQYF
-	-	TRBV28	TRBJ1-3	TGTGCCAGCAGCCAACCTTTACAGGGCAGTGGAAACACCATATATTTT	CASSQPLQGSGNTIYF
TRBD1	-	TRBV5-4	TRBJ2-1	TGTGCCAGCAGCTTACAACAGGGGGCGGGGGAGCAGTTCTTC	CASSLQQGAGEQFF
-	-	TRBV24-1	TRBJ1-1	TGTGCCACCAGTGATAGGTCTGGGGGGACTGAAGCTTTCTTT	CATSDRSGGTEAFF
-	few	TRBV19	TRBJ1-2	TGTGCCAGTAGTATCTCGGGGCAGGGCCGGGGCTACACCTTC	CASSISGQGRGYTF
TRBD2	-	TRBV25-1	TRBJ2-3	TGTGCCAGCAGTGAATTTAGCGGGTTCACAGATACGCAGTATTTT	CASSEFSGFTDTQYF
-	-	TRBV28	TRBJ1-1	TGTGCCAGCAGTTTAGTCCACCTTATGACTTTCTTT	CASSLVHLMTFF
-	-	TRBV5-1	TRBJ1-2	TGCGCCAGCAGCTTGAACTTCGATTATAACTATGGCTACACCTTC	CASSLNFDYNYGYTF
-	once	TRBV6-5	TRBJ2-3	TGTGCCAGCAGTTACTCCCCTTCGGATACGCAGTATTTT	CASSYSPSDTQYF
-	-	TRBV12-5	TRBJ2-2	TGTGCTAGTGGCGGACAGTTCACCGGGGAGCTGTTTTTT	CASGGQFTGELFF